This T cell receptor (beta chain) was obtained from a study of blood T cell repertoires in COVID-19. Whole-study context: The samples span acute and convalescent COVID-19 from the United States, Italy and Spain. Nucleic acid was either cDNA or gDNA, and it came from T cells, B-cell-depleted T cells, or PBMCs.

Enrolled during active infection, Seattle patients were then followed longitudinally. The CDR3 consists of 14 residues. The V gene end was trimmed by 5 bases and the J gene end by 4 bases; junction bases not matched to a gene: 3. Germline CDR1 is WNHNN and CDR2 is SYGVQD (reference sequence). Authors' analysis steps: Reference gene primers were amplified, and this amplification served to estimate nucleated cell counts. The assay was immunoSEQ multiplex PCR, and TCRdb's table has in-frame clones only and misses some. D and trimming were read from the DNA, whereas the V and J calls and clone size are those reported in that table. The sample holds nearly 70,000 clones, roughly nine tenths seen once.

V and J are TRBV10-1 and TRBJ2-3, with 10 bases lining up with TRBD2. This TCR derives from a man aged 40-49 years with COVID-19, enrolled during active disease. The material sequenced was peripheral blood. The CDR3, as DNA: TGCGCCAGCAGTAGCGGGGGGGAGGCAGATACGCAGTATTTT. Translated: CASSSGGEADTQYF.